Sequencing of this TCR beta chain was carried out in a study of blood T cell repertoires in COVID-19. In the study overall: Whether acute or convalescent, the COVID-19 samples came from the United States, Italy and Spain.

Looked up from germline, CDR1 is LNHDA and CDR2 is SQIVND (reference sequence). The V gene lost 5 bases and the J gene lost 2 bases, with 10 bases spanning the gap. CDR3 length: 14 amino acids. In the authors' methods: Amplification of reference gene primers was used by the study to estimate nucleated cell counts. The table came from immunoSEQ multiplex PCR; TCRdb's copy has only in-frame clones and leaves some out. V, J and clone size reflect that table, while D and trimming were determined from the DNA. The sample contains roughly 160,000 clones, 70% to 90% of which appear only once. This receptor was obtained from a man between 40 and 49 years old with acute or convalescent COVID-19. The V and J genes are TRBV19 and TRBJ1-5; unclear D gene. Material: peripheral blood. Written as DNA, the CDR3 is TGTGCCAGTAGTCAGGTTGTAGGCAATCAGCCCCAGCATTTT. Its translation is CASSQVVGNQPQHF.